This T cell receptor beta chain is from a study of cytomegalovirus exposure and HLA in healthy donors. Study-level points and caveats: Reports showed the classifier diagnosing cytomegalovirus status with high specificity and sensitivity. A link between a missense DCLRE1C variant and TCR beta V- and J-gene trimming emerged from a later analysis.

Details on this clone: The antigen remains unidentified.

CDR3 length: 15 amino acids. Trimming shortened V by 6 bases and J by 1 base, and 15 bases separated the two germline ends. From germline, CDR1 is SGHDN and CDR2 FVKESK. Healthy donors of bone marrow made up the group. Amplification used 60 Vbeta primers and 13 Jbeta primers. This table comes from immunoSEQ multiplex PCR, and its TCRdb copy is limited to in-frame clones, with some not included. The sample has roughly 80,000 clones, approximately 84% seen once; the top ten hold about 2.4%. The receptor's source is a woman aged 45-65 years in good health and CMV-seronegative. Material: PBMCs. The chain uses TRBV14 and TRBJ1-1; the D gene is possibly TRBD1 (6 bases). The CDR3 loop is CASRRQELGNTEAFF. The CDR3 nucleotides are TGTGCCAGCAGGAGACAGGAGCTCGGGAACACTGAAGCTTTCTTT.